This record looks at one T cell receptor beta chain sequence and its context. Per the study methods: Amplification from reference gene primers served as the basis for estimated nucleated cell counts. TCRdb's copy holds only in-frame clones and misses some; the assay was immunoSEQ multiplex PCR. The D gene and trimming were derived from the DNA, and the V and J assignments and clone size from that table. The sample records approximately 140,000 clones, roughly 89% being singletons. This record comes from a study of blood T cell repertoires in COVID-19. Across the whole study: From T cells, B-cell-depleted T cells, or PBMCs came the material, which was cDNA or gDNA.

Germline V gene sequence: CDR1 MNHEY, CDR2 SVGEGT. Trimming shortened V by 5 bases and J by 8 bases, and 10 bases separated the two germline ends. CDR3 length: 13 amino acids. This receptor was obtained from a woman in her thirties or forties with acute or convalescent COVID-19. The chain links TRBV6-2 or TRBV6-3 to TRBJ1-6; D remains ambiguous. Sequenced input: peripheral blood. The chain's CDR3 is CASSVVGDSPLHF. The CDR3 bases are TGTGCCAGCAGTGTAGTCGGTGATTCACCCCTCCACTTT.